This is a list of T cell receptor beta chains from one sample in a study of early T cells in non-severe SARS-CoV-2 infection. TCRdb redid the calling of the 5' RACE reads with MiXCR, one entry per CDR3 protein. Among more than 20,000 distinct CDR3 sequences listed, about 4% were seen once. Sequences were obtained from whole blood. The receptor source for this set is an adult who was a healthcare worker with PCR-confirmed SARS-CoV-2 infection or an uninfected control (not recorded which). Both conserved end residues are part of each CDR3. The D gene is left open where the match is weak. Not every row has a clone size; where given, it reads once, few, many or a size class.

>medium-sized|NA|TRBJ1-4|TRBV5-1
TGCGCCAGCAGCTTGGGGGCAACTAATGAAAAACTGTTTTTT
CASSLGATNEKLFF
>many|NA|TRBJ2-5|TRBV2
TGTGCCAGCAGGACGGGCCAGACCCAGTACTTC
CASRTGQTQYF
>many|NA|TRBJ2-1|TRBV7-8
TGTGCCAGCAGGGCGAGGGGACTGGGGTACAATGAGCAGTTCTTC
CASRARGLGYNEQFF
>many|NA|TRBJ2-1|TRBV20-1
TGCAGTGCTAGTCCCGCGATCTATAGGAATGAGCAGTTCTTC
CSASPAIYRNEQFF
>NA|NA|TRBJ2-3|TRBV4-2
TGTGCCAGCAGCCTCCGGGCCGGAGCGAACACAGATACGCAGTATTTT
CASSLRAGANTDTQYF
>NA|NA|TRBJ2-4|TRBV30
TGTGCCTGGACAGGGAGTGACATTCAGTACTTC
CAWTGSDIQYF
>many|NA|TRBJ2-7|TRBV4-2
TGTGCCAGCAGCCAAGAAAGGACTCCGAACGAGCAGTACTTC
CASSQERTPNEQYF
>many|TRBD2|TRBJ2-1|TRBV3-1
TGTGCCAGCAGCCATGAACCGACTAGCGGGAAATACAATGAGCAGTTCTTC
CASSHEPTSGKYNEQFF
>many|NA|TRBJ1-1|TRBV14
TGTGCCAGCAGCTATGGGGGGTCCCTGAACACTGAAGCTTTCTTT
CASSYGGSLNTEAFF
>many|TRBD1|TRBJ2-7|TRBV12-3/TRBV12-4
TGTGCCAGCAGTCGACGGGACAGGTACGAGCAGTACTTC
CASSRRDRYEQYF
>NA|NA|TRBJ1-2|TRBV12-3/TRBV12-4
TGTGCCAGCAGCCCATCAGGGGTTGGTTATGGCTACACCTTC
CASSPSGVGYGYTF
>many|NA|TRBJ2-2|TRBV7-9
TGTGCCAGCAAAATACAGGGGAACACCGGGGAGCTGTTTTTT
CASKIQGNTGELFF
>medium-sized|NA|TRBJ2-1|TRBV20-1
TGCAGTGCTACCGTGGCCGGCCTCGAGCAGTTCTTC
CSATVAGLEQFF
>NA|NA|TRBJ1-1|TRBV25-1
TGTGCCAGCAGTGAATATACGGAGGGAGCGACTGAAGCTTTCTTT
CASSEYTEGATEAFF
>few|TRBD1|TRBJ2-3|TRBV28
TGTGCCAGCAGTACTAGGACAGGGGGGACAGATACGCAGTATTTT
CASSTRTGGTDTQYF
>many|TRBD2|TRBJ2-1|TRBV19
TGTGCCTTTGGCGGGAGAAGCAATGAGCAGTTCTTC
CAFGGRSNEQFF
>many|TRBD1|TRBJ2-5|TRBV7-7
TGTGCCAGCAGCTCTGGACAGGGTACCCAAGAGACCCAGTACTTC
CASSSGQGTQETQYF
>many|NA|TRBJ1-1|TRBV13
TGTGCCAGCAGCCCCCGGGACACATCCCCTAAAGCTTTCTTT
CASSPRDTSPKAFF
>NA|TRBD2|TRBJ2-5|TRBV28
TGTGCCACCGATGTAGCGGGAGAACAAGAGACCCAGTACTTC
CATDVAGEQETQYF
>many|TRBD2|TRBJ2-1|TRBV7-8
TGTGCCAGCCACGGACTAGCCTATTACAATGAGCAGTTCTTC
CASHGLAYYNEQFF
>NA|TRBD2|TRBJ2-5|TRBV28
TGTGCCAGCAGGGCCGGGACTACGGTACAGACCCAGTACTTC
CASRAGTTVQTQYF
>NA|NA|TRBJ2-7|TRBV7-9
TGTGCCAGCAGCTTACGACAGGACAACTACGAGCAGTACTTC
CASSLRQDNYEQYF
>few|TRBD2|TRBJ2-3|TRBV2
TGTGCCAATAGCGGGAGCACAGATACGCAGTATTTT
CANSGSTDTQYF
>many|TRBD2|TRBJ2-3|TRBV14
TGTGCCAGCAGCCATGGGACTAGCGGGAGAGATACGCAGTATTTT
CASSHGTSGRDTQYF
>few|TRBD2|TRBJ2-1|TRBV6-5
TGTGCCAGCAGTTACCAGGCTAGCGGGATGGGCGAGCAGTTCTTC
CASSYQASGMGEQFF
>NA|NA|TRBJ2-1|TRBV7-6
TGTGCCAGCAGTCCGACCGGGAGCGCCTACAATGAGCAGTTCTTC
CASSPTGSAYNEQFF
>many|NA|TRBJ2-3|TRBV12-3/TRBV12-4
TGTGCCAGCAGTTTAGGAGGGGTTACAGATACGCAGTATTTT
CASSLGGVTDTQYF
>NA|NA|TRBJ1-2|TRBV5-5
TGTGCCAGCAGCTTGACGGCCCAAATAAACTATGGCTACACCTTC
CASSLTAQINYGYTF
>many|TRBD1|TRBJ2-7|TRBV27
TGTGCCAGCAGTTTATGGACAGGGGGGGAAGAGCAGTACTTC
CASSLWTGGEEQYF
>many|TRBD1|TRBJ2-7|TRBV13
TGTGCCAGCAGCTACGGACAGGGACGATACGAGCAGTACTTC
CASSYGQGRYEQYF
>once|NA|TRBJ2-2|TRBV18
TGTGCCAGCTCACCACCGATTTTCTTGGACAGTAACACCGGGGAGCTGTTTTTT
CASSPPIFLDSNTGELFF
>many|TRBD1|TRBJ2-2|TRBV20-1
TGCAGTGCTCACCGGGACAGGGTGACCACCGGGGAGCTGTTTTTT
CSAHRDRVTTGELFF
>medium-sized|NA|TRBJ2-1|TRBV19
TGTGCCAGTAGGACTAGGGGGGTTGGGATGAACAATGAGCAGTTCTTC
CASRTRGVGMNNEQFF
>many|NA|TRBJ2-7|TRBV7-6
TGTGCCAGCAGTTCGACGAGGGGAAACGAGCAGTACTTC
CASSSTRGNEQYF
>few|NA|TRBJ2-3|TRBV4-2
TGTGCCAGCAGCCAAGACGGGACCTCCACAGATACGCAGTATTTT
CASSQDGTSTDTQYF
>many|NA|TRBJ2-1|TRBV19
TGTGCCAGTAGTAGGACACTTTACAATGAGCAGTTCTTC
CASSRTLYNEQFF
>medium-sized|TRBD2|TRBJ2-1|TRBV27
TGTGCCAGCAGTCACACTAGCGGGAGGTGGAATGAGCAGTTCTTC
CASSHTSGRWNEQFF
>many|NA|TRBJ2-3|TRBV9
TGTGCCAGCAGCAGCTTCGCGGCAGCGGGCACAGATACGCAGTATTTT
CASSSFAAAGTDTQYF
>many|NA|TRBJ2-2|TRBV18
TGTGCCAGCTCACCATGGATTGCGAACACCGGGGAGCTGTTTTTT
CASSPWIANTGELFF
>many|TRBD1|TRBJ2-1|TRBV2
TGTGCCAGCAGCCCAGGACAGGGCTCCTACAATGAGCAGTTCTTC
CASSPGQGSYNEQFF
>many|NA|TRBJ2-3|TRBV7-2
TGTGCCAGCAGTCGCCTGGTCGGAGATACGCAGTATTTT
CASSRLVGDTQYF
>NA|TRBD1|TRBJ2-3|TRBV5-8
TGTGCCAGCAGCTTGGGGGACAGGGCCCGCACAGATACGCAGTATTTT
CASSLGDRARTDTQYF
>NA|TRBD2|TRBJ2-7|TRBV6-5
TGTGCCAGCAGGGGGCGAACTAGCGGAGTCTACGAGCAGTACTTC
CASRGRTSGVYEQYF
>many|TRBD2|TRBJ2-1|TRBV29-1
TGCAGCGGAGGACTAGCGGGCTCCTACAATGAGCAGTTCTTC
CSGGLAGSYNEQFF
>few|TRBD1|TRBJ2-3|TRBV2
TGTGCCAGTGACAGGGGCGCAGATACGCAGTATTTT
CASDRGADTQYF
>medium-sized|NA|TRBJ2-1|TRBV27
TGTGCCAGCACCTCACCGGGGCCCTCCTACAATGAGCAGTTCTTC
CASTSPGPSYNEQFF
>once|TRBD1|TRBJ1-2|TRBV6-5
TGTGCCAGCACCCACTCCGGGACAGACTCTGGCTACACCTTC
CASTHSGTDSGYTF
>many|TRBD2|TRBJ2-1|TRBV28
TGTGCCAGCAGCTATGGACTAGCGGGAGGGCCTGAGCAGTTCTTC
CASSYGLAGGPEQFF
>many|TRBD1|TRBJ1-4|TRBV5-8
TGTGCCAGCAGATCGGGACAGCTCATTGAAAAACTGTTTTTT
CASRSGQLIEKLFF
>many|NA|TRBJ2-5|TRBV7-2
TGTGCCAGCAGCTTAGGCCTAGCAGACCAAGAGACCCAGTACTTC
CASSLGLADQETQYF
>many|NA|TRBJ2-3|TRBV7-8
TGTGCCAGCAGCGAGACCGGCCCAGATACGCAGTATTTT
CASSETGPDTQYF
>many|NA|TRBJ1-5|TRBV2
TGTGCCAGCAGTGCACAGGGAAGCAATCAGCCCCAGCATTTT
CASSAQGSNQPQHF
>few|TRBD2|TRBJ2-1|TRBV18
TGTGCCAGCTCACCACCGGGACTAGCGGCCACCAGCTCCTACAATGAGCAGTTCTTC
CASSPPGLAATSSYNEQFF
>few|NA|TRBJ2-7|TRBV12-3/TRBV12-4
TGTGCCAGCAGTCGAAGAGGGGGCGAGCAGTACTTC
CASSRRGGEQYF
>many|NA|TRBJ1-1|TRBV28
TGTGCCAGCAGTTTATCGGAGGACTTGAACACTGAAGCTTTCTTT
CASSLSEDLNTEAFF
>many|NA|TRBJ2-7|TRBV3-1
TGTGCCAGCAGCCCAACGGACGGGAGCTCCTACGAGCAGTACTTC
CASSPTDGSSYEQYF
>many|TRBD2|TRBJ2-7|TRBV19
TGTGCCAGTAGTACGACTAGCGGGCGGACCTACGAGCAGTACTTC
CASSTTSGRTYEQYF